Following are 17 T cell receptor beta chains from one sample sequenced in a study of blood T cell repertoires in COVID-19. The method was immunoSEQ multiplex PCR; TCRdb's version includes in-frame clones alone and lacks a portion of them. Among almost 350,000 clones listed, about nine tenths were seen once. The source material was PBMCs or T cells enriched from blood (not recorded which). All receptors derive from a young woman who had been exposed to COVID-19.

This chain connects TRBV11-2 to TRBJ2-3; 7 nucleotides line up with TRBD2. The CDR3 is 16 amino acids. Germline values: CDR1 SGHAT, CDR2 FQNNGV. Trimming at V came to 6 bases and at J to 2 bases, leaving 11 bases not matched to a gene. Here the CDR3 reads CASREFAGDPTDTQYF. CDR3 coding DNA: TGTGCCAGCAGGGAGTTCGCGGGAGACCCCACAGATACGCAGTATTTT.

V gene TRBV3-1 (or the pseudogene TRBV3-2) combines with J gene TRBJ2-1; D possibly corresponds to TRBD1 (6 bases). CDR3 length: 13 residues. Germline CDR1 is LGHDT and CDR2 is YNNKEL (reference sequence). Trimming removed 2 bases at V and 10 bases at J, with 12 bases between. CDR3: CASSQREQGEQFF. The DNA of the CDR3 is TGTGCCAGCAGCCAACGGGAACAGGGAGAGCAGTTCTTC.

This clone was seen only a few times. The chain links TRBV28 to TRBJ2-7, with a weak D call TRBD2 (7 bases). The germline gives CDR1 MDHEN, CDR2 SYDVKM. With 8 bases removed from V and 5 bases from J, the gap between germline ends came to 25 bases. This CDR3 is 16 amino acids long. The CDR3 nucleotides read TGTGCCAGCCAGACAAGAAAATGGGGGGGCCGAAACGAGCAGTACTTC. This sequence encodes CASQTRKWGGRNEQYF.

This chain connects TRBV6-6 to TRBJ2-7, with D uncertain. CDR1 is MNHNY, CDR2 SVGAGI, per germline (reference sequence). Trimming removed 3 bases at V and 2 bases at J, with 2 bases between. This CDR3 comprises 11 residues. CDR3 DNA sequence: TGTGCCAGCAGTTATACCTACGAGCAGTACTTC. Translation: CASSYTYEQYF.

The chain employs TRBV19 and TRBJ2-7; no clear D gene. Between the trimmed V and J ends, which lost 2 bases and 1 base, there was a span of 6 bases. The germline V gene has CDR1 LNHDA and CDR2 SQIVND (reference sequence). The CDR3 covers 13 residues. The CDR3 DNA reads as TGTGCCAGTAGTATAAGCGAATCCTACGAGCAGTACTTC. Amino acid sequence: CASSISESYEQYF.

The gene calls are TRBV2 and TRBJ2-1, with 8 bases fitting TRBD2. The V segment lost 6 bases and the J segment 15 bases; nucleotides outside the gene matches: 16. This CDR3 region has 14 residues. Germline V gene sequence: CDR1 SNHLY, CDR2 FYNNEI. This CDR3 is CASRGGGSGNGRFF. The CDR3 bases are TGTGCCAGCAGGGGGGGTGGTAGCGGGAATGGGCGGTTCTTC.

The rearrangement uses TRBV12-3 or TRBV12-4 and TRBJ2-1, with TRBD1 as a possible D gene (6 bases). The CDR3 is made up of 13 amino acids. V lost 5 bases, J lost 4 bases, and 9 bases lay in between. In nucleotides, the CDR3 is TGTGCCAGCAGTGGGACACAGTACAATGAGCAGTTCTTC. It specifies CASSGTQYNEQFF.

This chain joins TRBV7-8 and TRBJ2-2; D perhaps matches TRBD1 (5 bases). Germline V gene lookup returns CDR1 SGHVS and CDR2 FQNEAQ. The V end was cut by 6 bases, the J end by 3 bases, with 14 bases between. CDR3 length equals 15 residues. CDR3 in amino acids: CASRIGAWDTGELFF. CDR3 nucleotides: TGTGCCAGCAGAATAGGGGCCTGGGACACCGGGGAGCTGTTTTTT.

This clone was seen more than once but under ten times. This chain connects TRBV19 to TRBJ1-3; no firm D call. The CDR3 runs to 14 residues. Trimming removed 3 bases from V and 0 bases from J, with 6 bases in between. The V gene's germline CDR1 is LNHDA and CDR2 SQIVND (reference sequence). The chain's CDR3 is CASSIRSSGNTIYF. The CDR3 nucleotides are TGTGCCAGTAGTATTCGGAGCTCTGGAAACACCATATATTTT. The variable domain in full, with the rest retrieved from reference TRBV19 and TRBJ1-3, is DGGITQSPKYLFRKEGQNVTLSCEQNLNHDAMYWYRQDPGQGLRLIYYSQIVNDFQKGDIAEGYSVSREKKESFPLTVTSAQKNPTAFYLCASSIRSSGNTIYFGEGSWLTVV.

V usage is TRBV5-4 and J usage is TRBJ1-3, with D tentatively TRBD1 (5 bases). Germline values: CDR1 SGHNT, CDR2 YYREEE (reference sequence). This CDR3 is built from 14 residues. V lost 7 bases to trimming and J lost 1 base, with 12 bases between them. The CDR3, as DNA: TGTGCCAGCCGGGGGTGGGGGTCTGGAAACACCATATATTTT. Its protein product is CASRGWGSGNTIYF.

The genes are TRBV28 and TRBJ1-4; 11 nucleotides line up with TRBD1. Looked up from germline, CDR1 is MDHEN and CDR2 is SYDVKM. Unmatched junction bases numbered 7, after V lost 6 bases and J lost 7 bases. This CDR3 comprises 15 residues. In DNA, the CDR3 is TGTGCCAGCAGAAATCCCGGGACAGGGGGTGAAAAACTGTTTTTT. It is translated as CASRNPGTGGEKLFF.

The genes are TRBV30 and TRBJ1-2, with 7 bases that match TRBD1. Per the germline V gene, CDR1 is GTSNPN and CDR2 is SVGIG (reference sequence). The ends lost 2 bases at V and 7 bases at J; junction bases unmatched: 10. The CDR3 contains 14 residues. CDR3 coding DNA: TGTGCCTGGAGTACGACAGGGAAACAAGGTGGCTACACCTTC. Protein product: CAWSTTGKQGGYTF.

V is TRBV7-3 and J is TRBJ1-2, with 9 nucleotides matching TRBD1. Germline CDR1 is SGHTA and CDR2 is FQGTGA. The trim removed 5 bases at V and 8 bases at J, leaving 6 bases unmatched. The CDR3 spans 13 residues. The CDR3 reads CASSLGQGFGYTF. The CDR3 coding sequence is TGTGCCAGCAGCCTGGGACAGGGCTTCGGCTACACCTTC.

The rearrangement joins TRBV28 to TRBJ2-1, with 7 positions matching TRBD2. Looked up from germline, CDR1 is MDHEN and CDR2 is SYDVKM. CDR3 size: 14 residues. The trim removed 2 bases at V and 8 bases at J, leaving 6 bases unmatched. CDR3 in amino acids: CASSLVGGWDEQFF. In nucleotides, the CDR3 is TGTGCCAGCAGTTTAGTGGGAGGGTGGGATGAGCAGTTCTTC. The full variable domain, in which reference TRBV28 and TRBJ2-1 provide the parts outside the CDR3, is DVKVTQSSRYLVKRTGEKVFLECVQDMDHENMFWYRQDPGLGLRLIYFSYDVKMKEKGDIPEGYSVSREKKERFSLILESASTNQTSMYLCASSLVGGWDEQFFGPGTRLTVL.

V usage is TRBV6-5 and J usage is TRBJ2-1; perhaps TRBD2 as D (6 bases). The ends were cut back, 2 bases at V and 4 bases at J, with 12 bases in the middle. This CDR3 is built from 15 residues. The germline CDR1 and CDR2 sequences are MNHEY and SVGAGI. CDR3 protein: CASSYGLASYNEQFF. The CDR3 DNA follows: TGTGCCAGCAGTTACGGGCTAGCGTCGTACAATGAGCAGTTCTTC.

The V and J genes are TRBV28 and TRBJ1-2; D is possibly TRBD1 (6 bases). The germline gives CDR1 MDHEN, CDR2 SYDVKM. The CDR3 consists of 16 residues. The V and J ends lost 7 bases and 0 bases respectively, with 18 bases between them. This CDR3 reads CASIEGQGLANYGYTF. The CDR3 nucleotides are TGTGCCAGCATCGAGGGGCAGGGGTTAGCTAACTATGGCTACACCTTC.

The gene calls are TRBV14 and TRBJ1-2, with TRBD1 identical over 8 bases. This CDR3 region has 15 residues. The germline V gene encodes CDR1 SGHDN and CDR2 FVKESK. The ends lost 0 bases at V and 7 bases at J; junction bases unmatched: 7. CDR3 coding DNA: TGTGCCAGCAGCCAAGACCGAGGACAGGGAGGTGGCTACACCTTC. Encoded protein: CASSQDRGQGGGYTF.